These T cell receptor beta chains were read from a single sample in a study of blood T cell repertoires in COVID-19. Measured with immunoSEQ multiplex PCR; TCRdb has only the in-frame clones, and not every one. The sample has 99,000 or so clones; more than 85% are singletons. Sequences were obtained from peripheral blood. The receptors were sampled from a human donor in a cohort sampled during active COVID-19. The CDR3 runs from the conserved cysteine through the conserved F or W. The D gene is left open where the match is weak. Not every row has a clone size; where given, it reads once, few, many or a size class.

j_call | d_call | v_call | clone_size | cdr3_nt | cdr3_aa
TRBJ2-3 | TRBD1 | TRBV7-2 | . | TGTGCCAGCAGCTTAGAAAGGGGGCGGGCAGATACGCAGTATTTT | CASSLERGRADTQYF
TRBJ2-5 | . | TRBV19 | . | TGTGCCAGTAGTACATTCGGTCAAGAGACCCAGTACTTC | CASSTFGQETQYF
TRBJ2-2 | . | TRBV30 | . | TGTGCCTGGAGACGACCCACAGGGTTTGGGGAGCTGTTTTTT | CAWRRPTGFGELFF
TRBJ1-2 | . | TRBV28 | . | TGTGCCAGCAGCCAGGGGAGTGGGGCCTATGGCTACACCTTC | CASSQGSGAYGYTF
TRBJ1-1 | . | TRBV5-4 | . | TGTGCCAGCAGCTCAATGAACACTGAAGCTTTCTTT | CASSSMNTEAFF
TRBJ2-3 | . | TRBV9 | . | TGTGCCAGCAGCGTAGCCCAAGATACGCAGTATTTT | CASSVAQDTQYF
TRBJ1-2 | . | TRBV6-1 | . | TGTGCCAGCAGTGAAATTATCCGGACGGGGTACACCTTC | CASSEIIRTGYTF
TRBJ2-3 | TRBD2 | TRBV28 | . | TGTGCCAGCAGATTAGCGGGAGGACTAGATACGCAGTATTTT | CASRLAGGLDTQYF
TRBJ2-7 | . | TRBV15 | . | TGTGCCACCAGCAGAAACAACAGGGATACCTTCTTC | CATSRNNRDTFF
TRBJ1-1 | . | TRBV5-1 | . | TGCGCCAGCAGCTTGGGCGGGAGAAACACTGAAGCTTTCTTT | CASSLGGRNTEAFF
TRBJ1-2 | . | TRBV7-2 | . | TGTGCCAGCACCAAGGATGCGGTAAACTATGGCTACACCTTC | CASTKDAVNYGYTF
TRBJ2-2 | TRBD1 | TRBV27 | . | TGTGCCAGCAGTTTTGACAGGGGGCGCCCCACCGGGGAGCTGTTTTTT | CASSFDRGRPTGELFF
TRBJ1-5 | . | TRBV19 | . | TGTGCCAGTAGACCCCCTGTCGGGAGTCTTTATAGCAATCAGCCCCAGCATTTT | CASRPPVGSLYSNQPQHF
TRBJ2-3 | . | TRBV9 | . | TGTGCCAGCAGCGTAACTGGTGGTGGGCCTAGCGCAGATACGCAGTATTTT | CASSVTGGGPSADTQYF
TRBJ1-5 | . | TRBV7-2 | . | TGTGCCAGCAGCTTAGCGGGGGGTAGCAATCAGCCCCAGCATTTT | CASSLAGGSNQPQHF
TRBJ1-4 | . | TRBV21-1 | . | TGTGCCAGCAGCAACCAAACGAGACAGGCGGTAGTTCATGAAAAACTGTTTTTT | CASSNQTRQAVVHEKLFF
TRBJ2-3 | . | TRBV7-8 | . | TGTGCCAGCAGCAGAACTAGCACAGATACGCAGTATTTT | CASSRTSTDTQYF
TRBJ1-2 | . | TRBV6-1 | . | TGTGCCAGCAGTGAACACTCCAACTATGGCTACACCTTC | CASSEHSNYGYTF
TRBJ1-3 | TRBD1 | TRBV7-9 | . | TGTGCCAGCAGCTTAGGAGGGACAGCCCTCTCTAGATCTGGAAACACCATATATTTT | CASSLGGTALSRSGNTIYF
TRBJ2-1 | TRBD2 | TRBV2 | . | TGTGCCAGCACTCGGGGGGACCTCACCTACAATGAGCAGTTCTTC | CASTRGDLTYNEQFF
TRBJ2-3 | . | TRBV27 | . | TGTGCCAGCAGTTCTCGCACAGATACGCAGTATTTT | CASSSRTDTQYF
TRBJ2-7 | TRBD1 | TRBV27 | . | TGTGCCAGCAGAAACAGGGGCGGGTACGAGCAGTACTTC | CASRNRGGYEQYF
TRBJ2-3 | TRBD2 | TRBV3-1/TRBV3-2 | . | TGTGCCAGCAGCCAACTAGCGGGGATTAACACAGATACGCAGTATTTT | CASSQLAGINTDTQYF
TRBJ2-5 | . | TRBV7-8 | . | TGTGCCAGCAGCCGCGGACAGATATCCCAAGAGACCCAGTACTTC | CASSRGQISQETQYF
TRBJ2-3 | . | TRBV28 | . | TGTGCCAGCAGCGCGGCGGGGCTGAAAGATACGCAGTATTTT | CASSAAGLKDTQYF
TRBJ1-2 | . | TRBV5-1 | once | TGCGCCAGCAGCTTTACTCAGGGTGGCTATGGCTACACCTTC | CASSFTQGGYGYTF
TRBJ2-1 | TRBD2 | TRBV4-2 | . | TGTGCCAGCAGCCAAGATATGGGGACTAGTCGGGTCTATGAGCAGTTCTTC | CASSQDMGTSRVYEQFF
TRBJ2-5 | . | TRBV7-6 | . | TGTGCCAGCAGCTTATCGCAGACTGGGGAGACCCAGTACTTC | CASSLSQTGETQYF
TRBJ2-7 | . | TRBV28 | . | TGTGCCAGCAGTTTCCAGGGTGGCTACGAGCAGTACTTC | CASSFQGGYEQYF
TRBJ1-1 | TRBD1 | TRBV9 | once | TGTGCCAGCAGCGATCACCGGGACAGGGGTAATACTGAAGCTTTCTTT | CASSDHRDRGNTEAFF
TRBJ2-3 | TRBD2 | TRBV10-2 | . | TGCGCCAGCAGTGAGCCGTTGACTAGCCTCACAGATACGCAGTATTTT | CASSEPLTSLTDTQYF
TRBJ1-2 | TRBD1 | TRBV10-3 | . | TGTGCCATCAGTGAGTTACAGGGGATCGATGGCTACACCTTC | CAISELQGIDGYTF
TRBJ1-1 | TRBD1 | TRBV10-1 | . | TGCGCCAGCAGTGGGGTGGACAGGGCGAACACTGAAGCTTTCTTT | CASSGVDRANTEAFF
TRBJ1-2 | . | TRBV6-2/TRBV6-3 | . | TGTGCCAGCAGTTACGGGGGACTTGGAGGCTACACCTTC | CASSYGGLGGYTF
TRBJ1-4 | . | TRBV30 | . | TGTGCCTGGCGACAGGACCGTTTAATTAGTGAAAAACTGTTTTTT | CAWRQDRLISEKLFF
TRBJ1-2 | . | TRBV4-1 | . | TGCGCCAGCAGCCAAGGCCCTAATGGACTGAGCCCCAGCGGCTACACCTTC | CASSQGPNGLSPSGYTF
TRBJ2-3 | . | TRBV9 | . | TGTGCCAGCAGCGTTAGCGGAGGGGGCACAGATACGCAGTATTTT | CASSVSGGGTDTQYF
TRBJ2-7 | . | TRBV29-1 | . | TGCAGCGTTGTAGCTACCAGCTCCTACGAGCAGTACTTC | CSVVATSSYEQYF
TRBJ2-1 | TRBD2 | TRBV6-4 | . | TGTGCCAGCAGTGATACTAGCGGAAGCTACAATGAGCAGTTCTTC | CASSDTSGSYNEQFF
TRBJ1-3 | . | TRBV4-3 | once | TGCGCCAGCAGCCAAGTAGGTAGACTCGGAAACACCATATATTTT | CASSQVGRLGNTIYF